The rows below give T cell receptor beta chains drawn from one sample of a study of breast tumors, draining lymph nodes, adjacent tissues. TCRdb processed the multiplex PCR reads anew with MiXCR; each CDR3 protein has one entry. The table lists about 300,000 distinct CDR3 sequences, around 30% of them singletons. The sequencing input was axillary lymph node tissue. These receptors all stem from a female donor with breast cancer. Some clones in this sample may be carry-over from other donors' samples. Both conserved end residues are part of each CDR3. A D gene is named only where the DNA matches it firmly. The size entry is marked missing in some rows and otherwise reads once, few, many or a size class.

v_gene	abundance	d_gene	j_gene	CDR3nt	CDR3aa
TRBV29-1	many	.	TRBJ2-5	TGCAGCGCCGCTACAGGGAGACGAGAGACCCAGTACTTC	CSAATGRRETQYF
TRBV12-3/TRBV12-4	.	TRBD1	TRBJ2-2	TGTGCCAGCAGAGTTACAGGGGGTGGTACCGGGGAGCTGTTTTTT	CASRVTGGGTGELFF
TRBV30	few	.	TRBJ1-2	TGTGCCTGGAGTGTATCCCTGGGGAACTATGGCTACACCTTC	CAWSVSLGNYGYTF
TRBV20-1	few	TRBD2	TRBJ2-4	TGCAGTGCTAGCCCCCTCACCTTTAGCGGGAGAGGGACCAAAAACATTCAGTACTTC	CSASPLTFSGRGTKNIQYF
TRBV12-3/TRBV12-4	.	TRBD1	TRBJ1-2	TGTGCCAGCAGTCTGAGTCCCGGGACAGGGAAGGTCTTGCATGGCTACACCTTC	CASSLSPGTGKVLHGYTF
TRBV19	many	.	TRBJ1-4	TGTGCCAGCGCGACGGGACGGGGGGAAAAACTGTTTTTT	CASATGRGEKLFF
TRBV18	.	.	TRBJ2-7	TGTGCCAGCTCCCCTATCATGACAGGGAGGTCCTACGAGCAGTACTTC	CASSPIMTGRSYEQYF
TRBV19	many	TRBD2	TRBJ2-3	TGTGCCAGTAGAGCCGCTAGCGGGAGGACAACTATCACAGATACGCAGTATTTT	CASRAASGRTTITDTQYF
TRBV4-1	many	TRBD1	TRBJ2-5	TGCGCCAGCAGCCAACTGACAGGGGGGGAGACCCAGTACTTC	CASSQLTGGETQYF
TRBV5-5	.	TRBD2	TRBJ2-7	TGTGCCAGCAGCTTAGTAACTAGCGGGACCTACGAGCAGTGCTTC	CASSLVTSGTYEQCF
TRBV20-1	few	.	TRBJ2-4	TGCAGTGCTAGAGATTGGAGGGGGGAATCCAAAAACATTCAGTACTTC	CSARDWRGESKNIQYF
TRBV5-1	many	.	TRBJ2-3	TGCGCCAGCAGCCCCTCCCTTGGCACAGATACGCAGTATTTT	CASSPSLGTDTQYF
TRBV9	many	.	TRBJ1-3	TGTGCCAGCAGCGCATTCGAGAGCTCTGGAAACACCATATATTTT	CASSAFESSGNTIYF
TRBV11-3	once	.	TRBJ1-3	TGTGCCAGCAGTGCTAGATCAGGTGTCTCTGGAAACACCATATATTTT	CASSARSGVSGNTIYF
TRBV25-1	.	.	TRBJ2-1	TGTGCCAACAGTGATCAGGGGGGAAACAATGAGCAGTTCTTC	CANSDQGGNNEQFF
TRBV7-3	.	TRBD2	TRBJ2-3	TGTGCCAGCAGCACTAGCGGTAACACAGATACGCAGTATTTT	CASSTSGNTDTQYF
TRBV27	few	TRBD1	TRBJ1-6	TGTGCCAGCAGTTTTACCGGGACAGGAGCGAATTCACCCCTCCACTTT	CASSFTGTGANSPLHF
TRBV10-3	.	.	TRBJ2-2	TGTGCCTTCCGATGGGGGGCGCCTGGCGGGGAGCTGTTTTTT	CAFRWGAPGGELFF
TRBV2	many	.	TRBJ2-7	TGTGCCAGCAGGGTGAGCTACGAGCAGTACTTC	CASRVSYEQYF
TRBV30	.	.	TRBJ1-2	TGTGCCTGGAATGGGGGGATCCATGGCTACACCTTC	CAWNGGIHGYTF
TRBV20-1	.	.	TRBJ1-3	TGCAGTGCTAGAGATGGGCCCCCGGACCTATTCAGTGTTAGCTCTGGAAACACCATATATTTT	CSARDGPPDLFSVSSGNTIYF
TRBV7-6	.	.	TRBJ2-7	TGTGCCAGCAGCTTATCAGGGGTCCACGAGCGGTACTTC	CASSLSGVHERYF
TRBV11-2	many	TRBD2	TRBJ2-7	TGTGCCAGCAGCCGTCTAGCGGAGGGTCGCTACGAGCAGTACTTC	CASSRLAEGRYEQYF